Below are 20 T cell receptor beta chains sequenced from a single sample in a study of vaccination effects on CD4 cells after COVID-19. These receptors are not linked to any known antigen. The protocol was immunoSEQ multiplex PCR, while the TCRdb copy is restricted to in-frame clones and leaves out a portion. Found here are some 46,000 clones, 76% of them singletons; the top ten hold 3.6%. Isolating CD4+ T cells followed ten to eleven days of culture. Infection with SARS-CoV-2 occurred in the person between March and December 2020, and PCR confirmed it. Two doses of BNT162b2 or mRNA-1273 vaccine were administered to participants. Sequencing used CD4+ T cells from PBMCs cultured without peptide, obtained after COVID-19 vaccination. The receptors here all came from a human donor who had a prior SARS-CoV-2 infection.

This clone was counted a few times. The genes are TRBV5-1 and TRBJ1-5, with D uncertain. The V and J ends lost 0 bases and 8 bases respectively, with 12 bases between them. Germline V gene lookup returns CDR1 SGHRS and CDR2 YFSETQ. The CDR3 consists of 14 residues. The CDR3: CASSLGGFGEPQHF. The DNA for the CDR3 is TGCGCCAGCAGCTTGGGAGGATTTGGAGAGCCCCAGCATTTT.

The chain is built from TRBV2 and TRBJ2-3, with no clear D. Germline loops: CDR1 SNHLY, CDR2 FYNNEI. V gave up 10 bases and J gave up 6 bases, with 14 bases separating them. The CDR3 totals 12 residues. The CDR3: CANSLSGDTQYF. CDR3 in DNA: TGTGCCAACTCCCTTTCCGGGGATACGCAGTATTTT.

This clone has more than one count but fewer than ten. V usage is TRBV19 and J usage is TRBJ1-6; D is possibly TRBD1 (6 bases). Germline CDR1 reads LNHDA; CDR2 reads SQIVND (reference sequence). This CDR3 comprises 16 residues. Between the trimmed V and J ends, which lost 4 bases and 4 bases, there was a span of 14 bases. CDR3 nucleotide sequence: TGTGCCAGTAGTAGAAAAGGCCAGGGGTATAATTCACCCCTCCACTTT. Its protein product is CASSRKGQGYNSPLHF.

The CDR3 DNA reads as TGTGCCAGCAGCTCTTGGACTCAGCCGAGCTCCTACAATGAGCAGTTCTTC. This gives the protein CASSSWTQPSSYNEQFF. The gene calls are TRBV5-6 and TRBJ2-1, with a weak D call TRBD2 (5 bases). Trimming stripped 3 bases from V and 0 bases from J, with 16 bases between. CDR1 SGHDT and CDR2 YYEEEE come from the germline V gene. CDR3 length: 17 residues.

J is TRBJ2-7 and V is TRBV5-1, with 13 positions matching TRBD2. Germline assignment: CDR1 SGHRS and CDR2 YFSETQ. CDR3 length: 15 residues. V lost 3 bases and J lost 5; bases outside the gene matches: 5. CDR3 nucleotide sequence: TGCGCCAGCAGCTCAGGACTAGCGGGAGCACACGAGCAGTACTTC. Translation gives CASSSGLAGAHEQYF.

The CDR3 DNA follows: TGTGCCAGCAGTTTTGGGGACAGGGAGAACGAGCAGTACTTC. Protein product: CASSFGDRENEQYF. The chain has TRBV28 and TRBJ2-7; TRBD1 aligns across 9 bases. The CDR3 length is 14 residues. Trimming cost V 3 bases and J 5 bases; bases outside gene matches: 5. CDR1 MDHEN and CDR2 SYDVKM come from the germline V gene.

The rearrangement links TRBV20-1 to TRBJ2-7, with D perhaps matching TRBD2 (6 bases). The CDR3 length is 11 residues. V shed 2 bases and J shed 11 bases, with 13 bases lying between them. The germline CDR1 and CDR2 sequences are DFQATT and SNEGSKA (reference sequence). DNA of the CDR3: TGCAGTGCTAGACAAGACACGGGGGAGTACTTC. Protein product: CSARQDTGEYF.

V and J are TRBV15 and TRBJ2-1, with TRBD1 matching over 7 bases. Germline CDR1 LNHNV, CDR2 YYDKDF (reference sequence). There are 13 residues in the CDR3. The trim removed 6 bases at V and 3 bases at J, leaving 2 bases unmatched. This CDR3 is CATRGQNYNEQFF. The CDR3 coding sequence is TGTGCCACCAGGGGACAGAACTACAATGAGCAGTTCTTC. Filled out from reference TRBV15 and TRBJ2-1, the complete variable domain reads DAMVIQNPRYQVTQFGKPVTLSCSQTLNHNVMYWYQQKSSQAPKLLFHYYDKDFNNEADTPDNFQSRRPNTSFCFLDIRSPGLGDTAMYLCATRGQNYNEQFFGPGTRLTVL.

This clone was observed a handful of times. In nucleotides, the CDR3 is TGTGCCAGCAGTTACTACCTTAGCGGGGACTCCTACGAGCAGTACTTC. It yields the protein CASSYYLSGDSYEQYF. The chain uses TRBV6-5 and TRBJ2-7, with 8 bases matching TRBD2. J was trimmed by 0 bases and V by 1 base; bases with no gene match: 5. The germline V gene has CDR1 MNHEY and CDR2 SVGAGI. The length of the CDR3 is 16 residues.

A few counts support this clone. This chain connects TRBV3-1 (or the pseudogene TRBV3-2) to TRBJ1-2, with TRBD1 matching 10 bases. Germline values: CDR1 LGHDT, CDR2 YNNKEL (reference sequence). Trimming removed 7 bases from V and 3 bases from J; junction bases left unmatched: 8. This CDR3 contains 15 residues. CDR3 in DNA: TGTGCCAGCACCACCGGGACAGGGGCTGACTATGGCTACACCTTC. Protein product: CASTTGTGADYGYTF.

This chain uses TRBV19 with TRBJ1-4; 10 bases align to TRBD1. The CDR3 runs 17 residues. Germline-derived CDR1 and CDR2 are LNHDA and SQIVND (reference sequence). J gave up 8 bases and V 9 bases, and 18 bases lay outside the gene matches. The CDR3 region has the DNA TGTGCCAGCTCCGTAGCCTGGGACAGGGGACAACGCGAAAAACTGTTTTTT. Protein sequence: CASSVAWDRGQREKLFF.

This clone came up a few times. This sequence joins TRBV19 and TRBJ1-3, with TRBD1 as a possible D gene (6 bases). The CDR3 length is 16 residues. Deletions cut 6 bases from V and 4 bases from J, with 19 bases between. Germline V gives CDR1 LNHDA, CDR2 SQIVND (reference sequence). CDR3 amino acids: CASSLAGGAKGNTIYF. CDR3 bases: TGTGCCAGTAGCCTCGCGGGGGGGGCAAAAGGAAACACCATATATTTT. Filled out from reference TRBV19 and TRBJ1-3, the complete variable domain reads DGGITQSPKYLFRKEGQNVTLSCEQNLNHDAMYWYRQDPGQGLRLIYYSQIVNDFQKGDIAEGYSVSREKKESFPLTVTSAQKNPTAFYLCASSLAGGAKGNTIYFGEGSWLTVV.

The V and J genes are TRBV5-1 and TRBJ1-3; no reliable D call. The CDR3 runs to 15 residues. Germline loops: CDR1 SGHRS, CDR2 YFSETQ. The V end was cut by 4 bases, the J end by 4 bases, with 15 bases between. The CDR3 nucleotides are TGCGCCAGCAGCCCGGCCCTGGGGTGGGGAAACACCATATATTTT. Translating it yields CASSPALGWGNTIYF.

This clone appeared a single time. In nucleotides, the CDR3 is TGTGCCAGTAGAGAGACGGACTCCTACAATGAGCAGTTCTTC. Encoded protein: CASRETDSYNEQFF. The rearrangement uses TRBV19 and TRBJ2-1, with D unresolved. The CDR3 sequence is 14 residues long. V shed 6 bases and J shed 0 bases, with 9 bases lying between them. In germline, CDR1 is LNHDA, CDR2 SQIVND (reference sequence).

This clone has just a few counts. The chain employs TRBV2 and TRBJ1-1; 7 bases line up with TRBD1. V gave up 9 bases and J gave up 1 base; unmatched junction bases: 5. CDR1 and CDR2 from the germline V gene are SNHLY and FYNNEI. This CDR3 contains 13 residues. CDR3 sequence reads: CARLRDRNTEAFF. CDR3 sequence (DNA): TGTGCCAGGTTGAGGGACAGGAACACTGAAGCTTTCTTT.

The gene calls are TRBV7-2 and TRBJ2-1; 8 bases map to TRBD2. The germline V gene has CDR1 SGHTA and CDR2 FQGNSA. With V trimmed by 7 bases and J by 7 bases, 12 bases remained unmatched. CDR3 size: 15 residues. The CDR3 DNA sequence: TGTGCCAGCACCCTTTCGATACGGGGGGGAAATGAGCAGTTCTTC. It yields the protein CASTLSIRGGNEQFF.

This chain uses TRBV4-1 with TRBJ2-7, with 16 bases fitting TRBD2. J gave up 6 bases and V 1 base, and 15 bases lay outside the gene matches. Per germline, CDR1 MGHRA and CDR2 YSYEKL. The CDR3 extends over 20 amino acids. The CDR3 nucleotides read TGCGCCAGCAGCCAAGGAGCGTCCGGGACTAGCGGGAGGGCCCTCGGCGAGCAGTACTTC. This codes for CASSQGASGTSGRALGEQYF.

V gene TRBV28 combines with J gene TRBJ1-5; D is possibly TRBD1 (5 bases). V gave up 4 bases and J gave up 4 bases, with 11 bases separating them. CDR3 length: 14 amino acids. Germline V gives CDR1 MDHEN, CDR2 SYDVKM. The CDR3 bases are TGTGCCAGCAGTTCCCAGGACAAGAATCAGCCCCAGCATTTT. Translating gives CASSSQDKNQPQHF.

CDR3 amino acids: CASRGSSNEKLFF. CDR3 DNA: TGTGCCAGTCGGGGCAGCTCTAATGAAAAACTGTTTTTT. This chain joins TRBV27 and TRBJ1-4, with a weak D call TRBD1 (5 bases). Germline V gene sequence: CDR1 MNHEY, CDR2 SMNVEV (reference sequence). The V end lost 9 bases, the J end lost 3 bases, and 11 bases lay between the germline ends. The CDR3 runs to 13 residues.

The chain carries TRBV7-8 and TRBJ1-4; 8 nucleotides agree with TRBD1. CDR1 is SGHVS and CDR2 is FQNEAQ in the germline V gene. Trimming cost V 0 bases and J 0 bases; bases outside gene matches: 3. This CDR3 spans 17 amino acids. CDR3 sequence reads: CASSLAWTGTTNEKLFF. The CDR3 DNA sequence: TGTGCCAGCAGCTTAGCGTGGACAGGGACAACTAATGAAAAACTGTTTTTT. Variable domain in full (rest from reference TRBV7-8 and TRBJ1-4): GAGVSQSPRYKVAKRGQDVALRCDPISGHVSLFWYQQALGQGPEFLTYFQNEAQLDKSGLPSDRFFAERPEGSVSTLKIQRTQQEDSAVYLCASSLAWTGTTNEKLFFGSGTQLSVL.